Shown below are 8 T cell receptor beta chains from a single sample sequenced in a study of T cells in Graves' hyperthyroidism and ophthalmopathy. The source material, RNA transcripts, was used to amplify TCR beta CDR3 regions. The TCR CDR3 first-round RT-PCR relied on the HTBI primer set. Each CDR3 protein gets one entry after TCRdb re-called the multiplex PCR reads with MiXCR. The table includes some 650,000 distinct CDR3 sequences, approximately 15% detected once. Source material: blood. Receptor source: a woman aged 40 to 50 with Graves' ophthalmopathy.

This clonotype turned up a few times. This chain connects TRBV9 to TRBJ1-5; D unresolved. V was cut by 0 bases and J by 0 bases, with 7 bases left in between. The germline CDR1 and CDR2 sequences are SGDLS and YYNGEE. The CDR3 is 15 amino acids. CDR3 sequence: CASSVATYSNQPQHF. CDR3 DNA: TGTGCCAGCAGCGTAGCGACCTATAGCAATCAGCCCCAGCATTTT.

This clonotype was observed many times. V gene TRBV20-1 combines with J gene TRBJ2-7; 8 bases are shared with TRBD2. The V and J ends lost 6 bases and 5 bases, in that order; junction bases with no gene match: 6. The CDR3 is made up of 12 amino acids. CDR1 is DFQATT and CDR2 is SNEGSKA in the germline V gene (reference sequence). The CDR3 DNA reads TGCAGTGCCGGGGGGGGCGGCCACGAGCAGTACTTC. Translated: CSAGGGGHEQYF.

This clonotype has a count of ten or more. The V and J genes are TRBV7-9 and TRBJ2-3; tentative D call: TRBD2 (6 bases). V shed 0 bases and J shed 2 bases, with 6 bases lying between them. The CDR3 has 14 residues. Germline V lookup: CDR1 SEHNR, CDR2 FQNEAQ (reference sequence). The CDR3 nucleotides read TGTGCCAGCAGCTTAGCGGGACTCACAGATACGCAGTATTTT. It is translated as CASSLAGLTDTQYF.

This clonotype has just a few counts. The chain recombines TRBV12-3 or TRBV12-4 with TRBJ2-7; no definite D call. This CDR3 is built from 13 residues. V lost 1 base, J lost 6 bases, and 10 bases lay in between. The CDR3 nucleotides are TGTGCCAGCAGTTTAGGTCCAGGCCCCGAGCAGTACTTC. This encodes CASSLGPGPEQYF.

The chain carries TRBV20-1 and TRBJ2-7; 8 bases agree with TRBD1. There are 17 residues in the CDR3. The J segment lost 0 bases and the V segment lost 0 bases, leaving 10 bases of the junction unmatched. CDR1 is DFQATT, CDR2 SNEGSKA, per germline (reference sequence). CDR3 sequence (DNA): TGCAGTGCTAGAGATACGACGGGACAGGTGGGCTCCTACGAGCAGTACTTC. Translating it yields CSARDTTGQVGSYEQYF.

This clonotype was observed a few times. The gene calls are TRBV20-1 and TRBJ2-6, with a tentative D call TRBD1 (6 bases). The CDR3 sequence is 15 residues long. Deletions cut 5 bases from V and 0 bases from J, with 11 bases between. Germline assignment: CDR1 DFQATT and CDR2 SNEGSKA (reference sequence). This CDR3 is CSAEGHYSGANVLTF. CDR3 DNA sequence: TGCAGTGCTGAGGGACATTACTCTGGGGCCAACGTCCTGACTTTC.

The chain combines TRBV19 with TRBJ2-3; 7 nucleotides align to TRBD1. CDR3 length equals 14 residues. Germline V gene data show CDR1 as LNHDA and CDR2 as SQIVND (reference sequence). The trim removed 8 bases at V and 4 bases at J, leaving 9 bases unmatched. The CDR3 region has the DNA TGTGCCAGTGGAGACAGGGCCGGGGCAGATACGCAGTATTTT. It yields the protein CASGDRAGADTQYF. The full variable domain, its missing parts supplied by reference TRBV19 and TRBJ2-3, is DGGITQSPKYLFRKEGQNVTLSCEQNLNHDAMYWYRQDPGQGLRLIYYSQIVNDFQKGDIAEGYSVSREKKESFPLTVTSAQKNPTAFYLCASGDRAGADTQYFGPGTRLTVL.

This clonotype was counted at least ten times. This chain connects TRBV3-1 to TRBJ1-1, with D perhaps matching TRBD1 (5 bases). Trimming left V 4 bases short and J 2 bases short, with 17 bases between. The germline V gene encodes CDR1 LGHDT and CDR2 YNNKEL (reference sequence). CDR3 length: 16 amino acids. In nucleotides, the CDR3 is TGTGCCAGCAGCCCACACTTTGGTGGGGCCAACACTGAAGCTTTCTTT. Its protein product is CASSPHFGGANTEAFF.